Presented here are 20 T cell receptor beta chains from one specimen sequenced in a study of technical replicates of blood from several donors. TCRdb's table, derived via immunoSEQ multiplex PCR, lists solely in-frame clones and lacks some. The sample lists about 75,000 clones, approximately 97% occurring once. The sequenced material came from T cells isolated from PBMCs. The receptors come from a human donor in good health.

The rearrangement uses TRBV6-5 and TRBJ1-2; 9 positions agree with TRBD1. Germline trimming cut 1 base from V and 6 bases from J; bases unmatched to any gene: 6. Germline assignment: CDR1 MNHEY and CDR2 SVGAGI. The CDR3 length is 15 residues. DNA for the CDR3: TGTGCCAGCAGTTACTTGGGAAGGGACAGGGATGGCTACACCTTC. This encodes CASSYLGRDRDGYTF.

The V and J genes are TRBV11-3 and TRBJ1-1; D is ambiguous. Trimming cost V 0 bases and J 6 bases, with 5 bases left between them. The V gene's germline CDR1 is SGHNT and CDR2 YENEEA. This CDR3 contains 12 residues. Here the CDR3 DNA reads TGTGCCAGCAGCTTAGACCGGTCTGAAGCTTTCTTT. As protein: CASSLDRSEAFF. The full variable domain, its missing parts supplied by reference TRBV11-3 and TRBJ1-1, is EAGVVQSPRYKIIEKKQPVAFWCNPISGHNTLYWYLQNLGQGPELLIRYENEEAVDDSQLPKDRFSAERLKGVDSTLKIQPAELGDSAVYLCASSLDRSEAFFGQGTRLTVV.

The chain joins TRBV6-5 to TRBJ2-2; a weak D match, TRBD2 (6 bases). The CDR3 sequence is 16 residues long. Trimming cost V 0 bases and J 1 base, with 9 bases left between them. CDR1 is MNHEY, CDR2 SVGAGI, per germline. CDR3 sequence: CASSYSGGGNTGELFF. For the CDR3, the DNA is TGTGCCAGCAGTTACTCCGGGGGAGGGAACACCGGGGAGCTGTTTTTT.

The chain joins TRBV11-3 to TRBJ2-5, with TRBD1 as a possible D gene (6 bases). There are 14 residues in the CDR3. Trimming left V 5 bases short and J 7 bases short, with 17 bases between. CDR1 is SGHNT and CDR2 is YENEEA in the germline V gene. Here the CDR3 reads CASSLQGPYGTQYF. The CDR3 nucleotides read TGTGCCAGCAGCCTGCAGGGGCCCTACGGGACCCAGTACTTC.

V and J are TRBV27 and TRBJ2-3; 8 bases align to TRBD2. From germline, CDR1 is MNHEY and CDR2 SMNVEV (reference sequence). This CDR3 region has 15 residues. V trimming: 6 bases; J trimming: 6 bases; junction bases outside the gene matches: 11. The CDR3 loop is CASSGGVRVIDTQYF. CDR3 nucleotides: TGTGCCAGCAGCGGGGGGGTCAGGGTTATCGATACGCAGTATTTT.

The J gene is TRBJ2-1, the V gene TRBV9, with TRBD1 matching over 7 bases. Germline V gives CDR1 SGDLS, CDR2 YYNGEE. This CDR3 has 16 residues. V dropped 2 bases and J dropped 7; count of bases not matched to a gene: 12. CDR3 amino acids: CASSVTGEGPGNEQFF. The CDR3 DNA sequence: TGTGCCAGCAGCGTCACAGGGGAAGGGCCAGGGAATGAGCAGTTCTTC.

This chain links TRBV4-1 with TRBJ1-4; unclear D gene. V lost 6 bases to trimming and J lost 7 bases, with 15 bases between them. The CDR3 extends over 14 amino acids. Germline CDR1 and CDR2: MGHRA and YSYEKL. This CDR3 is CASRRRVEGEKLFF. The CDR3 bases are TGCGCCAGCAGACGCCGGGTAGAGGGTGAAAAACTGTTTTTT.

V gene TRBV5-1 combines with J gene TRBJ2-1; weak D call: TRBD1 (5 bases). The germline gives CDR1 SGHRS, CDR2 YFSETQ. Trimming cost V 4 bases and J 0 bases, with 11 bases left between them. This CDR3 spans 15 amino acids. CDR3 nucleotide sequence: TGCGCCAGCAGCGACAGCGTTAGCTCCTACAATGAGCAGTTCTTC. It yields the protein CASSDSVSSYNEQFF.

The chain links TRBV7-7 to TRBJ2-3, with 11 bases identical to TRBD1. The germline gives CDR1 SSHAT, CDR2 FNYEAQ (reference sequence). V was clipped by 5 bases and J by 9 bases; unmatched bases: 4. This CDR3 region has 13 residues. The CDR3 bases are TGTGCCAGCAGCATGGGACAGGGGGAAACGCAGTATTTT. This sequence encodes CASSMGQGETQYF.

The table lists this clone with a few counts. This sample includes further DNA sequences coding for the same CDR3. The genes are TRBV29-1 and TRBJ1-1; D remains ambiguous. Germline V gives CDR1 SQVTM, CDR2 ANQGSEA. Trimming removed 3 bases at V and 1 base at J, with 3 bases between. The CDR3 consists of 11 residues. The DNA for the CDR3 is TGCAGCGTTGACAGGAACACTGAAGCTTTCTTT. Its translation: CSVDRNTEAFF.

V usage is TRBV10-3 and J usage is TRBJ1-1; TRBD1 is a possible D gene (6 bases). The CDR3 totals 14 residues. CDR1 ENHRY and CDR2 SYGVKD come from the germline V gene. Trimming cost V 3 bases and J 4 bases, with 12 bases left between them. The CDR3 sequence: CAISDRGDVTEAFF. CDR3 bases: TGTGCCATCAGTGACAGGGGAGATGTCACTGAAGCTTTCTTT.

This clone was found once. The rearrangement links TRBV9 to TRBJ2-5, with D unclear. Trimming took off 0 bases at V and 2 bases at J, with 11 bases between the two ends. Looked up from germline, CDR1 is SGDLS and CDR2 is YYNGEE. CDR3 length equals 15 residues. The CDR3 protein is CASSVVAWPQETQYF. Written as DNA, the CDR3 is TGTGCCAGCAGCGTAGTAGCCTGGCCGCAAGAGACCCAGTACTTC.

V usage is TRBV7-2 and J usage is TRBJ2-5, with 11 positions matching TRBD2. After removal of 4 bases from V and 6 bases from J, the junction contained 10 bases not matched to a gene. Germline V lookup: CDR1 SGHTA, CDR2 FQGNSA. This CDR3 is 16 amino acids long. The CDR3 loop is CASSSRLAGGPQTQYF. The CDR3 DNA is TGTGCCAGCAGCTCAAGATTAGCGGGAGGGCCTCAGACCCAGTACTTC.

The chain's CDR3 is CASSLYSGSTETQYF. For the CDR3, the DNA is TGTGCCAGCAGCTTGTATAGCGGGAGCACAGAGACCCAGTACTTC. The V call is TRBV5-4, the J call TRBJ2-5; 9 bases fit TRBD2. The CDR3 has 15 residues. After removal of 1 base from V and 4 bases from J, the junction contained 5 bases not matched to a gene. Germline V gene data show CDR1 as SGHNT and CDR2 as YYREEE (reference sequence).

The V and J genes are TRBV25-1 and TRBJ1-2; D call uncertain. The CDR3 spans 13 residues. Germline V gene sequence: CDR1 MGHDK, CDR2 SYGVNS. V shed 7 bases and J shed 8 bases, with 17 bases lying between them. CDR3 in amino acids: CASTKSPRLGYTF. In DNA form, the CDR3 reads TGTGCCAGCACCAAAAGTCCTCGACTGGGCTACACCTTC.

The chain combines TRBV28 with TRBJ2-7, with D perhaps TRBD1 (7 bases). The CDR3 runs 14 residues. The V end lost 2 bases, the J end lost 5 bases, and 13 bases lay between the germline ends. Germline CDR1 MDHEN, CDR2 SYDVKM. CDR3 amino acids: CASSLRQGGDEQYF. As DNA, the CDR3 is TGTGCCAGCAGTTTACGACAGGGCGGGGACGAGCAGTACTTC.

This chain connects TRBV2 to TRBJ2-1, with 11 positions matching TRBD2. The CDR3 length is 16 residues. Germline assignment: CDR1 SNHLY and CDR2 FYNNEI. With 8 bases clipped from V and 2 bases from J, the junction kept 8 bases outside the gene matches. CDR3 region: CASPSSGRIAYNEQFF. The CDR3 DNA reads as TGTGCCAGCCCCTCTAGCGGGAGGATAGCCTACAATGAGCAGTTCTTC.

This chain links TRBV9 with TRBJ2-5; the match to TRBD1 covers 7 bases. The V gene's germline CDR1 is SGDLS and CDR2 YYNGEE. V lost 0 bases and J lost 7; bases outside the gene matches: 6. The CDR3 length is 14 residues. In DNA form, the CDR3 reads TGTGCCAGCAGCGTAGTGGACAGGTTAGGGACCCAGTACTTC. Protein product: CASSVVDRLGTQYF.

The rearrangement joins TRBV6-5 to TRBJ2-7; 7 bases are shared with TRBD2. This CDR3 comprises 13 residues. CDR1 is MNHEY and CDR2 is SVGAGI in the germline V gene. Trimming took 4 bases from V and 5 from J; bases not matched to a gene: 5. Written as DNA, the CDR3 is TGTGCCAGCAGTTTGACGGGGAGGGACGAGCAGTACTTC. It codes for CASSLTGRDEQYF.

The rearrangement joins TRBV30 to TRBJ2-5; TRBD2 aligns across 12 bases. There are 16 residues in the CDR3. Germline-derived CDR1 and CDR2 are GTSNPN and SVGIG (reference sequence). Trimming took 0 bases from V and 0 from J; bases not matched to a gene: 2. DNA for the CDR3: TGTGCCTGGAGTGTAGGACTAGCGGGGTACCAAGAGACCCAGTACTTC. The encoded protein is CAWSVGLAGYQETQYF.